Reported below is one TCR beta chain. This clone was detected only once. Its antigen is unknown. Base qualities are missing; no much larger clone stands one base away. The sample comes from a study of T cells in narcolepsy (dated by TCRdb to 2017 to 2018). Study-level background: The study enrolled patients with narcolepsy type 1 or type 2 (NT1, NT2) together with healthy control donors. The study used TCR Vbeta sequencing to track clonotypes in blood and CSF while looking for autoreactive T cells in narcolepsy patients that target self-antigens of hypocretin neurons (hypocretin, TRIB2). Beyond this particular receptor, the publication reports: Plots comparing CSF and blood CD4+ T cell clonotypes from the same patient highlighted HCRT-specific and TRIB2-specific autoreactive clonotypes. Autoreactive clonotypes were reported to be detected serially in the blood of the same patients and of different patients, but not in the blood of healthy controls. Patients and controls had comparable numbers of sequenced blood memory CD4+ clonotypes, averaging about 37,000 and 33,000, respectively. Certain blood memory CD4+ repertoires from patients and controls had no sequences that matched autoreactive T cell clones.

For TCR Vbeta sequencing, memory CD4+ T cells were sorted ex vivo from the peripheral blood of narcolepsy patients and healthy controls. The CDR3 starts with the cysteine, ends with the phenylalanine, and has 16 residues. The CDR3 DNA has 48 bases and is translated from base 1. At the junction V is shortened by 2 bases and J by 2 bases, with 12 bases in between. CDR1 and CDR2 (LNHDA, SQIVND) derive from the germline V gene (reference sequence). Library preparation employed the immunoSEQ multiplex PCR assay. As stored in TCRdb, this immuneACCESS dataset retains in-frame rearrangements with V and J assigned. A fraction of the clones does not appear; measured against another copy, unresolved V genes explain less than half of the discrepancy, and the remainder lacks a known reason. The sample profile shows about 25,000 clones; around 83% of them were found once. The ten largest clones add up to 0.7% to 0.75% of the sample.

The source material was CD45RA- memory CD4+ T cells from PBMCs. The label giving this sample's cell subset or site can be read as: memory T cells sorted ex vivo from peripheral blood. The chain is encoded by TRBV19 joined to TRBJ2-2, with the D call perhaps TRBD1 or TRBD2, each one matching 5 bases. The TCR was taken from a human donor with narcolepsy. The CDR3 has the sequence CASSIKGPRNTGELFF. The DNA sequence is as follows: TGTGCCAGTAGTATAAAGGGACCGAGAAACACCGGGGAGCTGTTTTTT. The reference TRBV19 and TRBJ2-2 proteins fill in what lies around the CDR3, so the full variable domain reads DGGITQSPKYLFRKEGQNVTLSCEQNLNHDAMYWYRQDPGQGLRLIYYSQIVNDFQKGDIAEGYSVSREKKESFPLTVTSAQKNPTAFYLCASSIKGPRNTGELFFGEGSRLTVL.